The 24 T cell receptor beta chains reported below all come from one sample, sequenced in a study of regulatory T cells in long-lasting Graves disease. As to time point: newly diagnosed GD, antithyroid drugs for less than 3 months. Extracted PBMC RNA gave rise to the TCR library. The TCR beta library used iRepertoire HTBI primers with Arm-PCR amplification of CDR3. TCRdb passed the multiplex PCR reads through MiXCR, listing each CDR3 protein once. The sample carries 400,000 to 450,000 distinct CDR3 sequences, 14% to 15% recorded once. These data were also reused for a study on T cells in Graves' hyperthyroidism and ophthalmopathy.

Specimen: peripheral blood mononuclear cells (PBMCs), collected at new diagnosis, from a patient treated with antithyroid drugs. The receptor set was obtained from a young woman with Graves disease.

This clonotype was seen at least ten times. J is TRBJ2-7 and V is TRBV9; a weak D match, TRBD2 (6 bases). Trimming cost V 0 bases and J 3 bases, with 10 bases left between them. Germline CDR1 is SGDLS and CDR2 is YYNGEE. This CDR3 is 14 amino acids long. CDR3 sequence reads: CASSVAAGSYEQYF. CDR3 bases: TGTGCCAGCAGCGTAGCCGCGGGGAGCTACGAGCAGTACTTC.

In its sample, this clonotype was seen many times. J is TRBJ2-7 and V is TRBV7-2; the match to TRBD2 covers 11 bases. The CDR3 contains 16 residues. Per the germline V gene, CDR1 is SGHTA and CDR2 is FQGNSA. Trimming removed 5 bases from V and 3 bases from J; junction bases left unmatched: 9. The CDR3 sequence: CASSLGTSGTYYEQYF. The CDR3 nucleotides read TGTGCCAGCAGCCTCGGGACTAGCGGCACCTACTACGAGCAGTACTTC. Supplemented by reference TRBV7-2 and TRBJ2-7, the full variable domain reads GAGVSQSPSNKVTEKGKDVELRCDPISGHTALYWYRQSLGQGLEFLIYFQGNSAPDKSGLPSDRFSAERTGGSVSTLTIQRTQQEDSAVYLCASSLGTSGTYYEQYFGPGTRLTVT.

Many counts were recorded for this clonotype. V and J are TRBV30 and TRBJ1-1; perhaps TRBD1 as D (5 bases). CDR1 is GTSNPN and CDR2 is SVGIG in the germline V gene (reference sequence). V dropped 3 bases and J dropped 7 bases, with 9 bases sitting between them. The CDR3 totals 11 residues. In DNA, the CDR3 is TGTGCCTGGAGGGGGACGCTTGAAGCTTTCTTT. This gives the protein CAWRGTLEAFF.

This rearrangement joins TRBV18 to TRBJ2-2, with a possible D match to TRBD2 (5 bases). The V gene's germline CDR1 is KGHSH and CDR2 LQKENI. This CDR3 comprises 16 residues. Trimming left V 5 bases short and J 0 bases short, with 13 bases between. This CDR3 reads CASSDGIPTNTGELFF. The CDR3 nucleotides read TGTGCCAGCTCAGACGGGATCCCTACGAACACCGGGGAGCTGTTTTTT.

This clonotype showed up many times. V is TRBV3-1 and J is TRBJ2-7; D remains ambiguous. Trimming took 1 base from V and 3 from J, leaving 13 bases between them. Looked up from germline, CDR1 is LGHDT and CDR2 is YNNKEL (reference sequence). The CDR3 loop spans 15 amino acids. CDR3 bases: TGTGCCAGCAGCCAAGGTGACCTGTACTTCTACGAGCAGTACTTC. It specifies CASSQGDLYFYEQYF.

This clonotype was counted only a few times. This chain's CDR3 is CASSFTGSLGYTF. In nucleotides, the CDR3 is TGTGCCAGCAGTTTCACAGGCTCCCTTGGCTACACCTTC. The rearrangement links TRBV11-2 to TRBJ1-2; weak D call: TRBD1 (5 bases). This CDR3 has 13 amino acids. Trimming took off 6 bases at V and 7 bases at J, with 15 bases between the two ends. CDR1 and CDR2 (germline): SGHAT, FQNNGV.

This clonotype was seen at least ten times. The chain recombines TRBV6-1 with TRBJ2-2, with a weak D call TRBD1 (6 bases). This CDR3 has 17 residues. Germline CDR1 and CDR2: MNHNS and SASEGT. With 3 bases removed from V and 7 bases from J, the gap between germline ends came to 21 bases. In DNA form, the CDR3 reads TGTGCCAGCAGTGAGGTCGCGAGGGGGTCCTGGATCGGGGAGCTGTTTTTT. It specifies CASSEVARGSWIGELFF.

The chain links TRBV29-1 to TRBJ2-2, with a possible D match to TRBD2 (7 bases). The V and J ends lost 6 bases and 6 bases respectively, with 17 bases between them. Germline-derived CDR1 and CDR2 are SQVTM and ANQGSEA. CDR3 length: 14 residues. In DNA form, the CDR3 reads TGCAGCGTCTCGGGGGCCCGGGGGGCCGGGGAGCTGTTTTTT. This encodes CSVSGARGAGELFF.

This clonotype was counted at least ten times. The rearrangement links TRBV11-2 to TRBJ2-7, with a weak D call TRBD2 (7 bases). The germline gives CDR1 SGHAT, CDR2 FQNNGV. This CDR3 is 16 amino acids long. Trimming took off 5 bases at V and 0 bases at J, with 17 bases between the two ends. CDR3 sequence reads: CASSTSALTGSYEQYF. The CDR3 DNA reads TGTGCCAGCAGCACTAGCGCCTTGACAGGCTCCTACGAGCAGTACTTC.

The CDR3 nucleotides are TGTGCCAGCAGCCCGGGACAGGTCAAGACAGATACGCAGTATTTT. Its protein is CASSPGQVKTDTQYF. The chain couples TRBV5-8 to TRBJ2-3; 8 bases are a match to TRBD1. The V segment lost 4 bases and the J segment 3 bases; nucleotides outside the gene matches: 7. Germline assignment: CDR1 SGHTS and CDR2 YDEGEE. This CDR3 has 15 residues.

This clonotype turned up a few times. The CDR3 nucleotides read TGTGCCAGCTGGGAAACGGGCAGGGGGCTTCATAAGCCCCAGCATTTT. Protein product: CASWETGRGLHKPQHF. The rearrangement joins TRBV19 to TRBJ1-5, with 8 bases fitting TRBD1. Per the germline V gene, CDR1 is LNHDA and CDR2 is SQIVND (reference sequence). The CDR3 has 16 amino acids. J was trimmed by 8 bases and V by 9 bases; bases with no gene match: 18. Supplemented by reference TRBV19 and TRBJ1-5, the full variable domain reads DGGITQSPKYLFRKEGQNVTLSCEQNLNHDAMYWYRQDPGQGLRLIYYSQIVNDFQKGDIAEGYSVSREKKESFPLTVTSAQKNPTAFYLCASWETGRGLHKPQHFGDGTRLSIL.

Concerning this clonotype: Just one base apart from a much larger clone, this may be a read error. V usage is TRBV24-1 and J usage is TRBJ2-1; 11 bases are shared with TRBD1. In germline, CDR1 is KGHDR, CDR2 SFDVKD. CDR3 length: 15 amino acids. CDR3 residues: CATKSGTGGVLEQSF. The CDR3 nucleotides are TGTGCCACCAAATCCGGGACAGGGGGGGTCTTGGAGCAGTCCTTC.

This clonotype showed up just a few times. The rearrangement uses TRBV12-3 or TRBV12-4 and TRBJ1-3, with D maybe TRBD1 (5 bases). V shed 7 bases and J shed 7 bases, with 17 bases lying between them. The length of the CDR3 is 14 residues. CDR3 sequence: CASIRGGLTNTIYF. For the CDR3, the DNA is TGTGCCAGCATTCGGGGGGGTTTGACGAACACCATATATTTT.

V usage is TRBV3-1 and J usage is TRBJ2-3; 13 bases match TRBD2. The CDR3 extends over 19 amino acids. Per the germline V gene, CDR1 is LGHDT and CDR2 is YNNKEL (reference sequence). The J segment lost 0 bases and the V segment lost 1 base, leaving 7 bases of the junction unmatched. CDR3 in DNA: TGTGCCAGCAGCCAAGTAGGGGGACTAGCGGGATCTAGCACAGATACGCAGTATTTT. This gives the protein CASSQVGGLAGSSTDTQYF.

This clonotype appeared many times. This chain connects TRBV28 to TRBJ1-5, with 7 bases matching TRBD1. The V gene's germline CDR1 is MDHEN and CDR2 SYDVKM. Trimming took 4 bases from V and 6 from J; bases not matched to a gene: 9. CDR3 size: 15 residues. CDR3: CASSSQGGSGQPQHF. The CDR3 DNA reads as TGTGCCAGCAGTTCGCAGGGGGGGTCAGGTCAGCCCCAGCATTTT.

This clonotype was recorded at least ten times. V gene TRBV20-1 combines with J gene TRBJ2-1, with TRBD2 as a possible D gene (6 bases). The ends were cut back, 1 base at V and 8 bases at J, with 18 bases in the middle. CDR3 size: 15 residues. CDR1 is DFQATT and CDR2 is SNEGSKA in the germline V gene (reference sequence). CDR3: CSARGVLTRSDEQFF. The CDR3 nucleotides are TGCAGTGCTAGAGGGGTCCTGACTAGGAGCGATGAGCAGTTCTTC.

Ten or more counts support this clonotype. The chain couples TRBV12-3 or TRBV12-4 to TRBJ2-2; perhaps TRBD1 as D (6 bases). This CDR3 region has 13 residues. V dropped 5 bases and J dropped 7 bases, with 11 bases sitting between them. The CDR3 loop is CASSPRGIGELFF. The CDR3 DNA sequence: TGTGCCAGCAGTCCCAGGGGAATCGGGGAGCTGTTTTTT.

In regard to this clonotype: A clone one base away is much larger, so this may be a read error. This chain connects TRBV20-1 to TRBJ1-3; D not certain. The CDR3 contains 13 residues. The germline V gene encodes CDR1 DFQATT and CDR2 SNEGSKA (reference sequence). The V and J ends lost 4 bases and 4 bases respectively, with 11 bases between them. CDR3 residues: CSAKVGLGNTIYF. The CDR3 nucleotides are TGCAGTGCTAAAGTGGGGTTAGGAAACACCATATATTTT.

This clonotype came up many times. The CDR3 reads CASNRAGGPYEQYF. CDR3 bases: TGTGCCAGCAATAGAGCGGGAGGGCCGTACGAGCAGTACTTC. This chain joins TRBV6-1 and TRBJ2-7; 10 bases map to TRBD2. Germline loops: CDR1 MNHNS, CDR2 SASEGT. The CDR3 loop spans 14 amino acids. V dropped 7 bases and J dropped 4; count of bases not matched to a gene: 7.

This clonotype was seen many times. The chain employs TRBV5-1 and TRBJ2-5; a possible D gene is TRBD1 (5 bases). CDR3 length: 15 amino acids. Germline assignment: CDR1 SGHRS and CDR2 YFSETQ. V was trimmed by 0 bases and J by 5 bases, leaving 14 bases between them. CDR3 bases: TGCGCCAGCAGCTTGGAAGCCAGGAAGGGGGAGACCCAGTACTTC. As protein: CASSLEARKGETQYF.

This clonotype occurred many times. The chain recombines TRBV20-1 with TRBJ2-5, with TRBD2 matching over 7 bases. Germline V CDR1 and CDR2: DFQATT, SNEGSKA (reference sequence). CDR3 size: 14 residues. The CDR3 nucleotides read TGCAGCAGCTCGAGGGACTACCGACGGGAGACCCAGTACTTC. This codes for CSSSRDYRRETQYF.

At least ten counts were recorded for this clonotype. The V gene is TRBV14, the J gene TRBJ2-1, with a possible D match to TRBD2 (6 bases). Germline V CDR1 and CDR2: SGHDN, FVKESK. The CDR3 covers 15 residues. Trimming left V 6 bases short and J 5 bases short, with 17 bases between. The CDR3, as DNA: TGTGCCAGCAGTCCGGGGACTCCCCAGCACAATGAGCAGTTCTTC. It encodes CASSPGTPQHNEQFF.

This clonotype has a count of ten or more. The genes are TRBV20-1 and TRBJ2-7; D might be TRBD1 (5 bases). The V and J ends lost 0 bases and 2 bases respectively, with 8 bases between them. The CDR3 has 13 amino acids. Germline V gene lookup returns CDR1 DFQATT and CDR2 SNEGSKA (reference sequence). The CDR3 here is CSARDTRAYEQYF. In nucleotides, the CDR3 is TGCAGTGCTAGAGATACCAGGGCCTACGAGCAGTACTTC.

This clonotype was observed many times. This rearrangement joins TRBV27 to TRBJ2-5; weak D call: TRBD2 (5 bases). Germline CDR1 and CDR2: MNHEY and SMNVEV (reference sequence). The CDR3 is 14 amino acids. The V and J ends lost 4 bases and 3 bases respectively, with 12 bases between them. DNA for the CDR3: TGTGCCAGCAGTTCGCGGGCCGAAGAAGAGACCCAGTACTTC. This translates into CASSSRAEEETQYF.